This T cell receptor beta chain was profiled in a study of T cells in Graves' hyperthyroidism and ophthalmopathy (dated by TCRdb to between 2018 and 2021). Broadly, across the study: Peripheral blood was collected at initial diagnosis, before any treatment. The study also compared thyroid tissue and blood T-cell repertoires from 6 or 7 Graves' hyperthyroidism patients. The approximately 90 discovery patients were randomly split 7:3 into training and test sets. TCR V-J signatures able to tell the groups apart were searched for in a discovery cohort of 100 patients, of whom more than 40 had Graves' ophthalmopathy and around 56 had stable Graves' hyperthyroidism. Once sampling was done, hyperthyroidism patients were given methimazole at a starting dose of 30 mg daily, whereas ophthalmopathy patients were given high-dose intravenous methylprednisolone. An independent validation cohort of around 19 hyperthyroidism patients and about 16 patients who later progressed to ophthalmopathy tested prospective prediction of ophthalmopathy. The paper describes TCR Vbeta CDR3 sequencing of some 130 peripheral blood samples, made up of approximately 40 ophthalmopathy patients, roughly 75 hyperthyroidism patients and about 17 progressor patients. Overall results and qualifications from the work: Sample size was not statistically predetermined, and investigators were not blinded to group allocation. Ophthalmopathy was separated from stable hyperthyroidism by a 13 V-J signature model, with 87.88% sensitivity and about 81% specificity obtained in cross-validation and 80%/75% obtained in testing. In validation, the model predicted progression to ophthalmopathy with 55% to 71% sensitivity and roughly 72% specificity, a median of 6.5 months before onset. Most expanded thyroid clonotypes (frequency above 0.001) were also detected in blood, suggesting blood repertoires may reflect thyroid immune responses.

Moderately to severely active disease, a Clinical Activity Score of at least 3, a NOSPECS grade of at least 4, and a duration under 3 months were present in ophthalmopathy patients. Any patient with an uncontrolled infection, another autoimmune disease, pregnancy or lactation was excluded. Diagnoses were based on clinical symptoms, serum thyroxine and TRAb, thyroid ultrasound and orbital computed tomography. Ficoll-Paque density gradient centrifugation was used to isolate PBMCs from 8.5 to 10 ml of fresh peripheral blood. Total RNA was extracted using Trizol reagent, and RNA quality was assessed on an Agilent 2100 Bioanalyzer. TCR beta CDR3 regions were amplified from RNA transcripts. A first-round RT-PCR of the TCR CDR3 used the HTBI primer set with the Qiagen OneStep RT-PCR kit. The libraries were constructed in a second round of multiplex PCR and then size-selected and purified. Paired-end sequencing of the libraries was performed with 100 bp reads on an Illumina HiSeq2000. Per the authors' processing: SOAPnuke was used to process the raw data, with reads discarded if the reads contained adapters or uncalled bases, had a mean Phred below 15, or lacked an exact constant-primer or identifier match. COPE v1.2.5 was used to merge high-quality paired reads, and clonotypes were defined as unique nucleotide sequences. MiTCR v1.1 was used to align the clonotypes against IMGT TRBV, TRBD and TRBJ reference segments. Only V-J combinations with frequency above 0.0001, covering 99% to 99.2% of repertoires, were analysed. The TCS score was defined as F50 (clonal expansion) divided by E x V (chaos), with BLOSUM62-based TCRdist calculated between CDR3 peptides within each V-J. Welch's t-statistics and random forest reduced several hundred V-J features to 10 to 15, which were used in a naive Bayes classifier (R e1071). TCRdb itself trimmed the public reads at Q25 with fastp, ran MiXCR and retained productive beta chains. Each record represents a unique CDR3 protein, reported with the most common genes and DNA among its rows. Here the V and J calls rest on TCRdb's processing, not on the authors' analysis. The sample table holds hundreds of thousands of distinct CDR3 sequences, of which over 11% were seen once. The ten most abundant clones make up around 28% of the sample.

Looking up the germline V gene yields CDR1 SGHAT and CDR2 FQNNGV. The CDR3 covers 14 residues, taking in both the cysteine and the phenylalanine. Of the read, only the CDR3 DNA is kept; its 42 bases are in frame from base 1. Trimming takes 5 bases off V and 8 bases off J; junction bases not matched to a gene: 6. This clonotype was picked up many times. The antigen it binds to is not known. No base quality values were provided; no much bigger clone lies one nucleotide off. Sequencing input: blood. The origin of this receptor is a man between 45 and 60 years old with Graves' ophthalmopathy. The rearranged segments are TRBV11-2 and TRBJ2-1, and 10 bases in between align with TRBD2. The sequenced DNA: TGTGCCAGCAGCCCCGGGACTAGCGTCGATGAGCAGTTCTTC. It codes for CASSPGTSVDEQFF. The CDR3, completed at both ends by the reference TRBV11-2 and TRBJ2-1 genes, gives the full variable domain EAGVAQSPRYKIIEKRQSVAFWCNPISGHATLYWYQQILGQGPKLLIQFQNNGVVDDSQLPKDRFSAERLKGVDSTLKIQPAKLEDSAVYLCASSPGTSVDEQFFGPGTRLTVL.